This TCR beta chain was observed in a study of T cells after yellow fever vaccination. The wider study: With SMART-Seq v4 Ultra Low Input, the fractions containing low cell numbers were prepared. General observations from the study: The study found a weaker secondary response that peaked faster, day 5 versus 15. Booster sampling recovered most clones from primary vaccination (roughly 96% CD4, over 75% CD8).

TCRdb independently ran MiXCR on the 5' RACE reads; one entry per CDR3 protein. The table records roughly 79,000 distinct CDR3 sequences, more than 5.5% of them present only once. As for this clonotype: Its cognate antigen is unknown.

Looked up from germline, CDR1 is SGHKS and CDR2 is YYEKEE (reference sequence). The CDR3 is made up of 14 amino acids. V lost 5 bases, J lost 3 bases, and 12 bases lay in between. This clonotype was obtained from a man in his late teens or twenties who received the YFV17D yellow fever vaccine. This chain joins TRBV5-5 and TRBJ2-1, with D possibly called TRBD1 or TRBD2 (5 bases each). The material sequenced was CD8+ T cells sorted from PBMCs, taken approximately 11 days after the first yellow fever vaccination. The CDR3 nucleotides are TGTGCCAGCAGATCCGGGACCAACTACAATGAGCAGTTCTTC. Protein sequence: CASRSGTNYNEQFF.